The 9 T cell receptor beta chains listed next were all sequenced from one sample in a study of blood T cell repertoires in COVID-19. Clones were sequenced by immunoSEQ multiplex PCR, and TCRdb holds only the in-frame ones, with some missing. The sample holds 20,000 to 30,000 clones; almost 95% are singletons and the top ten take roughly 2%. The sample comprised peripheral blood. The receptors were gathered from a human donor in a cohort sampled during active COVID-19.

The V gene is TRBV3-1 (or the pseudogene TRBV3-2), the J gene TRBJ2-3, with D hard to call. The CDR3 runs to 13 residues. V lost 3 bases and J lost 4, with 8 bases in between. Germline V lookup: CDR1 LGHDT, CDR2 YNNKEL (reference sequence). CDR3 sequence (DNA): TGTGCCAGCAGCCAGTTCCTTGCAGATACGCAGTATTTT. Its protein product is CASSQFLADTQYF.

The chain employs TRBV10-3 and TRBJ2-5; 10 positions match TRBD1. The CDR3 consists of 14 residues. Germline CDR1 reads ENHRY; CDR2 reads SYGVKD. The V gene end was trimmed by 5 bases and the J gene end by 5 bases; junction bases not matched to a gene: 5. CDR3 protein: CAISRDRGSETQYF. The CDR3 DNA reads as TGTGCCATCAGTCGGGACAGGGGATCGGAGACCCAGTACTTC.

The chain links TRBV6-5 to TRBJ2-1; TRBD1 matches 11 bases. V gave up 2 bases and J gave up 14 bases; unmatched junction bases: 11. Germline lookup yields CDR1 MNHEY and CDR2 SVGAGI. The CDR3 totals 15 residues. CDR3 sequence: CASSYEWTGGKGEFF. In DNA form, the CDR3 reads TGTGCCAGCAGTTACGAGTGGACAGGGGGCAAGGGGGAGTTCTTC.

The CDR3 sequence is CASSTPGTGLEYF. The CDR3 DNA sequence: TGTGCCAGCAGCACCCCAGGGACAGGATTGGAGTACTTC. The chain is built from TRBV9 and TRBJ2-7; 8 bases align to TRBD1. CDR3 size: 13 residues. V gave up 4 bases and J gave up 11 bases; unmatched junction bases: 11. Germline values: CDR1 SGDLS, CDR2 YYNGEE.

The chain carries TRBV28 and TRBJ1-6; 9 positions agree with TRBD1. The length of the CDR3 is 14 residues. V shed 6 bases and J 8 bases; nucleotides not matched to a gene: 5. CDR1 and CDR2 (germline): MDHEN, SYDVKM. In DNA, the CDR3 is TGTGCCAGCAGAAGTACAGGGGGCTATTCACCCCTCCACTTT. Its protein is CASRSTGGYSPLHF.

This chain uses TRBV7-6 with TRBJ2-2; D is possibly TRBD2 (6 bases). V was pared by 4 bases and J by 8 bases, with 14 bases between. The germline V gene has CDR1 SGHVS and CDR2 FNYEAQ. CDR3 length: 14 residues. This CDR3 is CASSSGTWGGELFF. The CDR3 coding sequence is TGTGCCAGCAGCTCCGGGACTTGGGGGGGGGAGCTGTTTTTT. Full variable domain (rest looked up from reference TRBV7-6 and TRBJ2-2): GAGVSQSPRYKVTKRGQDVALRCDPISGHVSLYWYRQALGQGPEFLTYFNYEAQQDKSGLPNDRFSAERPEGSISTLTIQRTEQRDSAMYRCASSSGTWGGELFFGEGSRLTVL.

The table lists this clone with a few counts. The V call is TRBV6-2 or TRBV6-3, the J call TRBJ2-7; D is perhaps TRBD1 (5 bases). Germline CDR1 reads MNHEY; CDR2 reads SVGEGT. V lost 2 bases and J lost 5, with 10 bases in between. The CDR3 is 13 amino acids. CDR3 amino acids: CASSYRGSHEQYF. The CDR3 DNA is TGTGCCAGCAGTTACAGGGGTTCCCACGAGCAGTACTTC.

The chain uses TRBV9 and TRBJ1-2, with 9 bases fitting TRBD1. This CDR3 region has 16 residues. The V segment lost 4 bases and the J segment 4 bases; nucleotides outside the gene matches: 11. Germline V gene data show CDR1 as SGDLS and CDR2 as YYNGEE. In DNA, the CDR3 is TGTGCCAGCAGCAAACGGACAGGGGACCCGCTCTATGGCTACACCTTC. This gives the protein CASSKRTGDPLYGYTF.

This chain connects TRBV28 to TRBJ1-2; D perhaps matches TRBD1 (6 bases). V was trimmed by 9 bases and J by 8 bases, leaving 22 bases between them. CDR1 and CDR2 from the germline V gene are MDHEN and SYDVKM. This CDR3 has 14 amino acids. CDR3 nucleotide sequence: TGTGCCAGTTACACTAGGGGACAACTCCACGGCTACACCTTC. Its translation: CASYTRGQLHGYTF.